The 15 T cell receptor beta chains given below trace back to one sample, sequenced in a study of T cells after yellow fever vaccination. TCRdb reprocessed the 5' RACE reads with MiXCR, giving one entry per CDR3 protein. Among 450,000 to 650,000 distinct CDR3 sequences, about 13% were seen once, and the ten largest hold over 11%. Sequenced here: PBMCs, sampled on the day of the yellow fever booster vaccination. These receptors came from a man aged 25-40 years who received the YFV17D yellow fever vaccine.

This clonotype was picked up a small number of times. The junction departs from the called germline gene at one end, perhaps through a read error. The chain joins TRBV12-5 to TRBJ2-1; 9 bases fit TRBD2. There are 14 residues in the CDR3. Germline lookup yields CDR1 LGHNT and CDR2 FRNRAP. The CDR3 region is CASGDGLATTMSFF. In DNA, the CDR3 is TGTGCTAGTGGGGACGGACTAGCGACTACAATGAGTTTTTTC.

The rearrangement links TRBV7-9 to TRBJ2-3; D not resolved. Deletions cut 7 bases from V and 6 bases from J, with 20 bases between. This CDR3 region has 15 residues. The germline CDR1 and CDR2 sequences are SEHNR and FQNEAQ (reference sequence). CDR3 loop: CASTQAYGSPDTQYF. The CDR3 DNA reads as TGTGCCAGCACCCAAGCTTATGGTTCCCCCGATACGCAGTATTTT.

This clonotype has more than one count but fewer than ten. The chain joins TRBV12-3 or TRBV12-4 to TRBJ2-7; 11 bases agree with TRBD2. J gave up 9 bases and V 4 bases, and 11 bases lay outside the gene matches. The CDR3 has 15 amino acids. The CDR3 loop reads CASSSRLAGRGRQYF. The CDR3 DNA is TGTGCCAGCAGTTCCAGACTAGCGGGGAGAGGAAGGCAGTACTTC.

This clonotype was picked up a small number of times. The rearrangement uses TRBV5-1 and TRBJ2-1; 8 nucleotides match TRBD1. The germline gives CDR1 SGHRS, CDR2 YFSETQ. This CDR3 has 14 residues. Unmatched junction bases numbered 8, after V lost 4 bases and J lost 8 bases. The chain's CDR3 is CASSRAGGIDEQFF. The CDR3 DNA sequence: TGCGCCAGCAGCCGGGCAGGGGGCATCGATGAGCAGTTCTTC.

This clonotype was seen a few times. The chain links TRBV28 to TRBJ1-4; D may be TRBD1 (5 bases). CDR3 length: 14 amino acids. Germline V gives CDR1 MDHEN, CDR2 SYDVKM. V was shortened by 3 bases and J by 4 bases, with 9 bases between the two germline ends. The DNA for the CDR3 is TGTGCCAGCAGTTTTCAGGGTATTAATGAAAAACTGTTTTTT. This translates into CASSFQGINEKLFF.

This chain uses TRBV6-1 with TRBJ1-5; tentative D call: TRBD1 (5 bases). This CDR3 has 14 residues. CDR1 is MNHNS and CDR2 is SASEGT in the germline V gene. V lost 5 bases to trimming and J lost 5 bases, with 13 bases between them. DNA of the CDR3: TGTGCCAGCAGTATTAGACAGACTTATCAGCCCCAGCATTTT. Translating it yields CASSIRQTYQPQHF.

In this sample, this clonotype turned up a few times. This chain connects TRBV7-9 to TRBJ2-3, with TRBD1 matching 7 bases. Germline V lookup: CDR1 SEHNR, CDR2 FQNEAQ (reference sequence). The CDR3 is made up of 15 amino acids. V was pared by 3 bases and J by 3 bases, with 6 bases of the junction left unmatched. CDR3 protein: CASSFTGVRTDTQYF. In DNA, the CDR3 is TGTGCCAGCAGCTTTACAGGGGTCCGGACAGATACGCAGTATTTT.

This clonotype occurred a few times. The chain couples TRBV28 to TRBJ2-3; 8 bases match TRBD2. This CDR3 comprises 14 residues. V shed 3 bases and J 6 bases; nucleotides not matched to a gene: 5. Per germline, CDR1 MDHEN and CDR2 SYDVKM. This chain's CDR3 is CASSFGGRHDTQYF. In DNA, the CDR3 is TGTGCCAGCAGTTTCGGCGGGAGGCATGATACGCAGTATTTT.

The sample holds a few counts of this clonotype. V gene TRBV5-4 combines with J gene TRBJ2-7; a weak D match, TRBD1 (5 bases). Germline lookup yields CDR1 SGHNT and CDR2 YYREEE (reference sequence). Deletions cut 3 bases from V and 5 bases from J, with 12 bases between. CDR3 length: 13 amino acids. The CDR3 is CASSYDRTNEQYF. CDR3 bases: TGTGCCAGCAGCTATGACAGAACTAACGAGCAGTACTTC. Supplemented by reference TRBV5-4 and TRBJ2-7, the full variable domain reads ETGVTQSPTHLIKTRGQQVTLRCSSQSGHNTVSWYQQALGQGPQFIFQYYREEENGRGNFPPRFSGLQFPNYSSELNVNALELDDSALYLCASSYDRTNEQYFGPGTRLTVT.

Here the CDR3 reads CASSLGGLGRKKLFF. For the CDR3, the DNA is TGCGCCAGCAGCTTGGGTGGCCTAGGAAGAAAAAAACTGTTTTTT. The chain employs TRBV5-1 and TRBJ1-4; D gene unclear. Germline CDR1 SGHRS, CDR2 YFSETQ. The CDR3 covers 15 residues. V lost 0 bases and J lost 9, with 15 bases in between.

The V gene is TRBV29-1, the J gene TRBJ2-6; D is unresolved. Trimming stripped 3 bases from V and 0 bases from J, with 6 bases between. Germline assignment: CDR1 SQVTM and CDR2 ANQGSEA. This CDR3 spans 14 amino acids. As DNA, the CDR3 is TGCAGCGTTGACTCCGGCTCTGGGGCCAACGTCCTGACTTTC. It is translated as CSVDSGSGANVLTF.

The chain employs TRBV20-1 and TRBJ2-3; unclear D gene. CDR1 DFQATT and CDR2 SNEGSKA come from the germline V gene (reference sequence). The CDR3 runs to 14 residues. Trimming took 1 base from V and 0 from J, leaving 8 bases between them. CDR3 region: CSARGSESTDTQYF. The CDR3 nucleotides read TGCAGTGCTAGAGGGTCGGAGAGCACAGATACGCAGTATTTT.

This clonotype was counted between two and nine times. This chain uses TRBV9 with TRBJ2-7; D possibly corresponds to TRBD1 (6 bases). The CDR3 extends over 16 amino acids. The ends were cut back, 4 bases at V and 2 bases at J, with 19 bases in the middle. Germline V gives CDR1 SGDLS, CDR2 YYNGEE. The CDR3 DNA reads as TGTGCCAGCAGCCCTCCCGGGATGGGGACACCCTACGAGCAGTACTTC. Translation: CASSPPGMGTPYEQYF.

This clonotype was detected a few times. The V and J genes are TRBV7-2 and TRBJ2-7, with D uncertain. The V gene lost 0 bases and the J gene lost 3 bases, with 9 bases spanning the gap. Germline-derived CDR1 and CDR2 are SGHTA and FQGNSA. The CDR3 contains 14 residues. The CDR3: CASSLAPRSYEQYF. In DNA, the CDR3 is TGTGCCAGCAGCTTAGCACCCCGAAGCTACGAGCAGTACTTC. Full variable domain (remainder filled in from reference TRBV7-2 and TRBJ2-7): GAGVSQSPSNKVTEKGKDVELRCDPISGHTALYWYRQSLGQGLEFLIYFQGNSAPDKSGLPSDRFSAERTGGSVSTLTIQRTQQEDSAVYLCASSLAPRSYEQYFGPGTRLTVT.

The rearrangement joins TRBV20-1 to TRBJ2-7, with a weak D call TRBD1 (5 bases). Germline loops: CDR1 DFQATT, CDR2 SNEGSKA (reference sequence). CDR3 length: 11 residues. V shed 3 bases and J shed 2 bases, with 5 bases lying between them. CDR3 bases: TGCAGTGCTAGCAGGGCCTACGAGCAGTACTTC. It is translated as CSASRAYEQYF.